This T cell receptor (beta chain) was captured by sequencing in a study of early T cells in non-severe SARS-CoV-2 infection. For the study at large: The authors sequenced bulk RNA from unsorted whole blood, leaving chains unpaired.

cDNA molecules, individually, were tagged with unique molecular identifiers. TCRdb fed the 5' RACE reads into MiXCR, producing one record per CDR3 protein. Among about 100,000 distinct CDR3 sequences listed, 9.5% to 13% were seen once. Trimming took 0 bases from V and 8 from J, leaving 11 bases between them. Germline V lookup: CDR1 LGHNT, CDR2 FRNRAP. The CDR3 extends over 14 amino acids. This clonotype turned up a few times. The origin of this receptor is an adult who was a healthcare worker with PCR-confirmed SARS-CoV-2 infection or an uninfected control (not recorded which). The sequencing sample was made of whole blood. This sequence joins TRBV12-5 and TRBJ1-5, with D unresolved. This chain's CDR3 is CASGLVYNSEPQHF. For the CDR3, the DNA is TGTGCTAGTGGTTTGGTATATAATTCTGAGCCCCAGCATTTT.